The sequence of this T cell receptor beta chain was determined in a study of cytomegalovirus exposure and HLA in healthy donors. V dropped 4 bases and J dropped 6 bases, with 8 bases sitting between them. Germline CDR1 and CDR2: LNHDA and SQIVND (reference sequence). The CDR3 covers 12 residues. Amplification used 60 Vbeta primers and 13 Jbeta primers. TCRdb's table, derived via immunoSEQ multiplex PCR, lists solely in-frame clones and lacks some. The top ten hold 13% to 15% of the sample, which has around 150,000 clones, roughly two thirds seen once. V is TRBV19 and J is TRBJ2-3, with a possible D match to TRBD1 (5 bases). Sequencing was performed on PBMCs. The clonotype was recovered from a human donor in good health. The CDR3 DNA reads as TGTGCCAGTAGTACCAACAGGGATACGCAGTATTTT. Translated: CASSTNRDTQYF.